Listed here are 26 T cell receptor beta chains from one sample, sequenced in a study of blood T cell repertoires in COVID-19. Measured with immunoSEQ multiplex PCR; TCRdb has only the in-frame clones, and not every one. The sample contains approximately 240,000 clones, around four fifths of which appear only once. Sequenced sample: peripheral blood. The origin of the receptors is a woman aged 40 to 50 with active or convalescent COVID-19.

CDR3 bases: TGTGCCAGCTACTTGTTGGGGGGTGATCAGCCCCAGCATTTT. Protein: CASYLLGGDQPQHF. The V call is TRBV27, the J call TRBJ1-5, with D possibly being TRBD1 (5 bases). V lost 8 bases, J lost 5 bases, and 16 bases lay in between. Germline CDR1 MNHEY, CDR2 SMNVEV (reference sequence). CDR3 length: 14 residues.

The chain combines TRBV7-3 with TRBJ2-5, with 10 positions matching TRBD1. After removal of 5 bases from V and 7 bases from J, the junction contained 10 bases not matched to a gene. CDR3 length: 15 amino acids. CDR1 is SGHTA, CDR2 FQGTGA, per germline. CDR3 residues: CASSTTGGGFGTQYF. Here the CDR3 DNA reads TGTGCCAGCAGCACGACAGGGGGCGGATTTGGGACCCAGTACTTC.

This chain connects TRBV28 to TRBJ2-5; 15 bases match TRBD2. The V gene's germline CDR1 is MDHEN and CDR2 SYDVKM. The CDR3 sequence is 18 residues long. After removal of 4 bases from V and 2 bases from J, the junction contained 8 bases not matched to a gene. The CDR3 DNA is TGTGCCAGCAGTTCGGGACTAGCGGGGGGTCGACTACAAGAGACCCAGTACTTC. As protein: CASSSGLAGGRLQETQYF.

The V call is TRBV5-1, the J call TRBJ1-2, with 7 bases aligning to TRBD1. The CDR3 has 14 residues. J was trimmed by 7 bases and V by 0 bases; bases with no gene match: 6. Germline loops: CDR1 SGHRS, CDR2 YFSETQ. The CDR3 DNA reads TGCGCCAGCAGCTTGGGACAGGGCAATTTTGGCTACACCTTC. It translates to CASSLGQGNFGYTF.

DNA for the CDR3: TGTGCCGCAGAAAGAACTGAAGCTTTCTTT. The encoded protein is CAAERTEAFF. This rearrangement joins TRBV30 to TRBJ1-1; D is undetermined. This CDR3 spans 10 amino acids. The V gene's germline CDR1 is GTSNPN and CDR2 SVGIG (reference sequence). The ends were cut back, 8 bases at V and 5 bases at J, with 9 bases in the middle.

This clone appeared a few times. This chain links TRBV5-4 with TRBJ1-6, with D possibly matching TRBD1 (5 bases). Trimming stripped 0 bases from V and 8 bases from J, with 9 bases between. This CDR3 has 14 residues. Germline V gene sequence: CDR1 SGHNT, CDR2 YYREEE (reference sequence). CDR3 bases: TGTGCCAGCAGCTTGGCCGTGACAGATTCACCCCTCCACTTT. It yields the protein CASSLAVTDSPLHF.

The chain uses TRBV7-2 and TRBJ1-5; D is possibly TRBD1 (6 bases). V gave up 5 bases and J gave up 6 bases, with 11 bases separating them. The length of the CDR3 is 13 residues. Germline V gene sequence: CDR1 SGHTA, CDR2 FQGNSA. DNA for the CDR3: TGTGCCAGCAGCATTAGGGGGGGTCAGCCCCAGCATTTT. Residues: CASSIRGGQPQHF.

Of note for this clone: A much larger clone differs from this one at a single base, so this may be a read error. The chain recombines TRBV7-9 with TRBJ1-2; a weak D match, TRBD1 (5 bases). There are 14 residues in the CDR3. Germline loops: CDR1 SEHNR, CDR2 FQNEAQ (reference sequence). Trimming took off 1 base at V and 2 bases at J, with 8 bases between the two ends. For the CDR3, the DNA is TGTGCCAGCAGCTTAGATCGGGGGAACTATGGCTACACCTTC. The encoded protein is CASSLDRGNYGYTF.

This clone was seen only once. The rearrangement joins TRBV30 to TRBJ1-5; no clear D gene. This CDR3 spans 14 amino acids. V shed 2 bases and J shed 1 base, with 9 bases lying between them. Germline lookup yields CDR1 GTSNPN and CDR2 SVGIG (reference sequence). Here the CDR3 reads CAWSLTGSNQPQHF. In nucleotides, the CDR3 is TGTGCCTGGAGTCTGACTGGGAGCAATCAGCCCCAGCATTTT.

On this clone itself: The same CDR3 also results from other DNA sequences found in this sample. V gene TRBV2 combines with J gene TRBJ1-1; TRBD1 matches at 9 bases. In germline, CDR1 is SNHLY, CDR2 FYNNEI. V dropped 4 bases and J dropped 2; count of bases not matched to a gene: 2. This CDR3 contains 14 residues. The CDR3 DNA is TGTGCCAGCAGTGTGACAGGGGGAAACACTGAAGCTTTCTTT. Translation: CASSVTGGNTEAFF.

V usage is TRBV6-5 and J usage is TRBJ1-1, with 7 bases aligning to TRBD1. Trimming removed 6 bases from V and 4 bases from J; junction bases left unmatched: 5. The germline V gene has CDR1 MNHEY and CDR2 SVGAGI. The CDR3 is 13 amino acids. CDR3 in amino acids: CASSLTGSTEAFF. The CDR3, as DNA: TGTGCCAGCAGCTTGACAGGGAGCACTGAAGCTTTCTTT.

This clone has a handful of counts. The chain has TRBV11-2 and TRBJ2-5; D uncertain. Germline V gene lookup returns CDR1 SGHAT and CDR2 FQNNGV. The CDR3 extends over 12 amino acids. Trimming stripped 1 base from V and 9 bases from J, with 9 bases between. The CDR3 DNA is TGTGCCAGCAGCTTAGGGAACCGGGCCCAGTACTTC. Amino acid sequence: CASSLGNRAQYF.

The chain has TRBV5-4 and TRBJ2-3; the D is unclear. V dropped 2 bases and J dropped 4 bases, with 2 bases sitting between them. The CDR3 has 11 residues. Germline lookup yields CDR1 SGHNT and CDR2 YYREEE (reference sequence). The CDR3 DNA is TGTGCCAGCAGCTTCGCAGATACGCAGTATTTT. It translates to CASSFADTQYF.

The chain links TRBV14 to TRBJ1-4, with 7 nucleotides matching TRBD1. Germline values: CDR1 SGHDN, CDR2 FVKESK. The trim removed 8 bases at V and 6 bases at J, leaving 9 bases unmatched. This CDR3 has 14 amino acids. CDR3: CASAQRQGDEKLFF. The DNA of the CDR3 is TGTGCCAGCGCACAAAGACAGGGTGATGAAAAACTGTTTTTT.

The V and J genes are TRBV11-1 and TRBJ2-1, with 10 bases that match TRBD2. The V gene's germline CDR1 is SGHAT and CDR2 FQDESV (reference sequence). V lost 4 bases, J lost 6 bases, and 3 bases stayed unmatched. The CDR3 runs 14 residues. CDR3 protein: CASSSLAGINEQFF. The CDR3 coding sequence is TGTGCCAGCAGCTCACTAGCGGGGATCAATGAGCAGTTCTTC.

In its sample, this clone was seen a few times. Other DNA sequences of this sample code for an identical CDR3. The J gene is TRBJ1-2, the V gene TRBV2; D perhaps matches TRBD1 (6 bases). The CDR3 runs 13 residues. With 4 bases removed from V and 4 bases from J, the gap between germline ends came to 10 bases. CDR1 and CDR2 (germline): SNHLY, FYNNEI. CDR3 DNA: TGTGCCAGCAGTGTGACAGGAGTCTATGGCTACACCTTC. Its translation: CASSVTGVYGYTF.

The chain uses TRBV10-3 and TRBJ2-7; possible D gene TRBD2, 6 bases. This CDR3 spans 12 amino acids. CDR1 is ENHRY and CDR2 is SYGVKD in the germline V gene. V was pared by 10 bases and J by 7 bases, with 17 bases between. CDR3 region: CATSQGGWEQYV. The DNA of the CDR3 is TGTGCCACCTCGCAGGGAGGATGGGAGCAGTACGTC.

The chain couples TRBV11-2 to TRBJ1-2, with 8 bases lining up with TRBD1. The CDR3 has 13 residues. Unmatched junction bases numbered 5, after V lost 5 bases and J lost 6 bases. Germline V lookup: CDR1 SGHAT, CDR2 FQNNGV. The CDR3 here is CASSVQGANGYTF. CDR3 in DNA: TGTGCCAGCAGCGTGCAGGGGGCGAATGGCTACACCTTC. The full variable domain, with the rest looked up from reference TRBV11-2 and TRBJ1-2, is EAGVAQSPRYKIIEKRQSVAFWCNPISGHATLYWYQQILGQGPKLLIQFQNNGVVDDSQLPKDRFSAERLKGVDSTLKIQPAKLEDSAVYLCASSVQGANGYTFGSGTRLTVV.

The V and J genes are TRBV5-1 and TRBJ1-5, with 7 bases lining up with TRBD1. V lost 0 bases, J lost 5 bases, and 8 bases stayed unmatched. Per germline, CDR1 SGHRS and CDR2 YFSETQ. The CDR3 is 16 amino acids. The DNA of the CDR3 is TGCGCCAGCAGCTTGGATGGAGGGGGCAGGGATCAGCCCCAGCATTTT. Amino acids: CASSLDGGGRDQPQHF.

The CDR3 sequence is CASSYSVGQGASGYTF. CDR3 DNA sequence: TGTGCCAGCAGTTACTCAGTGGGACAGGGGGCGAGTGGCTACACCTTC. The chain is built from TRBV6-5 and TRBJ1-2; 12 bases match TRBD1. Unmatched junction bases numbered 6, after V lost 0 bases and J lost 7 bases. CDR3 length: 16 amino acids. Germline CDR1 reads MNHEY; CDR2 reads SVGAGI.

The chain employs TRBV6-5 and TRBJ1-2; D is possibly TRBD1 (5 bases). The germline V gene has CDR1 MNHEY and CDR2 SVGAGI. V lost 4 bases and J lost 6, with 12 bases in between. The CDR3 consists of 13 residues. The CDR3 region is CASSSFQGHGYTF. The CDR3, as DNA: TGTGCCAGCAGTTCATTCCAGGGCCATGGCTACACCTTC.

The V and J genes are TRBV11-2 and TRBJ2-3; tentatively, D is TRBD1 (5 bases). Trimming cost V 0 bases and J 0 bases, with 7 bases left between them. The CDR3 spans 15 residues. Germline-derived CDR1 and CDR2 are SGHAT and FQNNGV. Written as DNA, the CDR3 is TGTGCCAGCAGCTTAGATGGACATAGCACAGATACGCAGTATTTT. This codes for CASSLDGHSTDTQYF.

V and J are TRBV5-1 and TRBJ1-4; weak D call: TRBD1 (5 bases). Deletions cut 5 bases from V and 4 bases from J, with 12 bases between. Germline values: CDR1 SGHRS, CDR2 YFSETQ. The CDR3 sequence is 14 residues long. CDR3 coding DNA: TGCGCCAGCAGTACCACAGGCTATAATGAAAAACTGTTTTTT. Its protein product is CASSTTGYNEKLFF.

This clone was observed a single time. This sample also contains other DNA sequences that code for the same CDR3. The chain is built from TRBV6-6 and TRBJ1-2; 12 positions match TRBD1. The ends lost 0 bases at V and 8 bases at J; junction bases unmatched: 4. CDR3 size: 15 residues. Germline loops: CDR1 MNHNY, CDR2 SVGAGI (reference sequence). CDR3 nucleotide sequence: TGTGCCAGCAGTTACTCGCTTGGGACAGGGGGCGGCTACACCTTC. Translating it yields CASSYSLGTGGGYTF.

V is TRBV12-3 or TRBV12-4 and J is TRBJ1-1; D gene uncertain. Deletions cut 10 bases from V and 0 bases from J, with 12 bases between. There are 13 residues in the CDR3. Here the CDR3 DNA reads TGTGCCACCCTAGAGGCTATGAACACTGAAGCTTTCTTT. This encodes CATLEAMNTEAFF.

This rearrangement joins TRBV5-6 to TRBJ1-1, with D uncertain. Germline CDR1 and CDR2: SGHDT and YYEEEE. The CDR3 loop spans 14 amino acids. V was clipped by 2 bases and J by 0 bases, with 8 bases between them. The CDR3 protein is CASSFGYLNTEAFF. Here the CDR3 DNA reads TGTGCCAGCAGCTTCGGGTACCTGAACACTGAAGCTTTCTTT.